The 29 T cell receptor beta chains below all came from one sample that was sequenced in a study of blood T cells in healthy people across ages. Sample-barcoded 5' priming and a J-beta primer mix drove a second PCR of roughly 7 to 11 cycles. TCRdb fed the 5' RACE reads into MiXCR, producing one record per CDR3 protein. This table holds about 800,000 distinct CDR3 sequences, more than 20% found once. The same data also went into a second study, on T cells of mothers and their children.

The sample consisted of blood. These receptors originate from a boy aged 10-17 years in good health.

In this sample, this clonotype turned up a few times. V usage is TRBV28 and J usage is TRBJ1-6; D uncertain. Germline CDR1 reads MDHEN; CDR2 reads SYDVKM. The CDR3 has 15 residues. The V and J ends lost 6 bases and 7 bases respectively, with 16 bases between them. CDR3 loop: CASSYSDGTNSPLHF. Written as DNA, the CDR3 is TGTGCCAGCAGCTATTCGGACGGAACAAATTCACCCCTCCACTTT.

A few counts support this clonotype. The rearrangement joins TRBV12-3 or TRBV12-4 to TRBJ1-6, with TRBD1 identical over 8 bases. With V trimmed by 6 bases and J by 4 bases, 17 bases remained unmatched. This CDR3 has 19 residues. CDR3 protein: CASSARQGRLPLYNSPLHF. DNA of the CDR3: TGTGCCAGCAGCGCTCGACAGGGGCGTCTCCCCCTATATAATTCACCCCTCCACTTT.

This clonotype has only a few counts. CDR3 in amino acids: CASSVDRGNLVYGYTF. CDR3 in DNA: TGTGCCAGCAGCGTAGACAGGGGTAATCTTGTCTATGGCTACACCTTC. The chain employs TRBV9 and TRBJ1-2; TRBD1 aligns across 7 bases. From germline, CDR1 is SGDLS and CDR2 YYNGEE. The length of the CDR3 is 16 residues. V was pared by 0 bases and J by 4 bases, with 9 bases of the junction left unmatched.

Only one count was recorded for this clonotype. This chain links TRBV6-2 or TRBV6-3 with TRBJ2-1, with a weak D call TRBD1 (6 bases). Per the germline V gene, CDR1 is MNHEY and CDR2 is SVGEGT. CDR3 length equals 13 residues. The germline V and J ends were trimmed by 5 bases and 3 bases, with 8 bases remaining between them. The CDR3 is CASSNRVYNEQFF. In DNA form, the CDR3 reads TGTGCCAGCAGTAACAGGGTCTACAATGAGCAGTTCTTC.

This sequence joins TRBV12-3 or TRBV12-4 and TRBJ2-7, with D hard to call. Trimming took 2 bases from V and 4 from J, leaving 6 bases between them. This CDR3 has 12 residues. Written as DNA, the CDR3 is TGTGCCAGCAGTTTATTGTGGTACGAGCAGTACTTC. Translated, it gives CASSLLWYEQYF.

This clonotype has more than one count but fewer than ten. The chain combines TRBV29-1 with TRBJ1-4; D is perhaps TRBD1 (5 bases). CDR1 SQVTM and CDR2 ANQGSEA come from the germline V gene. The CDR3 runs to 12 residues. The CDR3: CTARGNNEKLFF. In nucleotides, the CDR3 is TGCACCGCCCGGGGGAATAATGAAAAACTGTTTTTT.

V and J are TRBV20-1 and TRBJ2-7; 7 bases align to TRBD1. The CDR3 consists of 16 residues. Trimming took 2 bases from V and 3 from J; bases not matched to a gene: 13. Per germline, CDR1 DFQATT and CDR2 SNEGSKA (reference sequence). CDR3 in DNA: TGCAGTGCTAGACCTAGATTTAGACAGGGTGGCTACGAGCAGTACTTC. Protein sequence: CSARPRFRQGGYEQYF.

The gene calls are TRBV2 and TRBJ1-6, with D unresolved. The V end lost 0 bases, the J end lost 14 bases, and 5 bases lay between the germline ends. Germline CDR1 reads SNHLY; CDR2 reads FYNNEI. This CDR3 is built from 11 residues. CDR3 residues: CASSEARTLHF. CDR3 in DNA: TGTGCCAGCAGTGAAGCTCGAACCCTCCACTTT. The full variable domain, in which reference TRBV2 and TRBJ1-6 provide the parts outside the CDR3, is EPEVTQTPSHQVTQMGQEVILRCVPISNHLYFYWYRQILGQKVEFLVSFYNNEISEKSEIFDDQFSVERPDGSNFTLKIRSTKLEDSAMYFCASSEARTLHFGNGTRLTVT.

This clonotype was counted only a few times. This chain's CDR3 is CATSNKIQETQYF. The CDR3 DNA is TGTGCCACCAGCAACAAGATCCAAGAGACCCAGTACTTC. V usage is TRBV15 and J usage is TRBJ2-5; D ambiguous. The germline gives CDR1 LNHNV, CDR2 YYDKDF (reference sequence). The CDR3 covers 13 residues. Trimming stripped 4 bases from V and 1 base from J, with 7 bases between.

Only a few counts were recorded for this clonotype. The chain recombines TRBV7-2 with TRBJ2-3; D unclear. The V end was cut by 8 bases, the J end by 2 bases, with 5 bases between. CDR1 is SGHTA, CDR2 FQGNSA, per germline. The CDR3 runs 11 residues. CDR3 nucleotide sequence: TGTGCCAGCGTGTACACAGATACGCAGTATTTT. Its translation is CASVYTDTQYF.

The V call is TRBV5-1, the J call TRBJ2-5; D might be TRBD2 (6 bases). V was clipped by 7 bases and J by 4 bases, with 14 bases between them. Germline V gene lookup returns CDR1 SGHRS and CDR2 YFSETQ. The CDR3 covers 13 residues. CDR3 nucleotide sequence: TGCGCCAGCTCCTCGGGAGTCCCAGAGACCCAGTACTTC. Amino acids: CASSSGVPETQYF.

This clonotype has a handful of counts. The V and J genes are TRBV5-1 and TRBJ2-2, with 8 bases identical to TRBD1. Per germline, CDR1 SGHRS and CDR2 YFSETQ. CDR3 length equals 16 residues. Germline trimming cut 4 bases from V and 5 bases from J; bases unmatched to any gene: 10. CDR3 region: CASSRGQDYRTGELFF. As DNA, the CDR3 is TGCGCCAGCAGCCGGGGACAGGACTACCGGACCGGGGAGCTGTTTTTT. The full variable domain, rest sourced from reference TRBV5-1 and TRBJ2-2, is KAGVTQTPRYLIKTRGQQVTLSCSPISGHRSVSWYQQTPGQGLQFLFEYFSETQRNKGNFPGRFSGRQFSNSRSEMNVSTLELGDSALYLCASSRGQDYRTGELFFGEGSRLTVL.

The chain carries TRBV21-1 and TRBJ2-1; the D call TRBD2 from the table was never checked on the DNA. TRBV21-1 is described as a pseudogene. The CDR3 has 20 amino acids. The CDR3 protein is CASSKFGRLAHPRSYNEQFF. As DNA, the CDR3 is TGTGCCAGCAGCAAATTTGGGAGACTAGCGCACCCCAGGTCCTACAATGAGCAGTTCTTC.

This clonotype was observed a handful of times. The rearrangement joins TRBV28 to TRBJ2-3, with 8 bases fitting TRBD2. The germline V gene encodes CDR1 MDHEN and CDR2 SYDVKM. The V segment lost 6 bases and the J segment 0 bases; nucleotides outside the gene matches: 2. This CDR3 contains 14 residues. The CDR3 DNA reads TGTGCCAGCAGGATAGCGGGAAGCACAGATACGCAGTATTTT. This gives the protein CASRIAGSTDTQYF. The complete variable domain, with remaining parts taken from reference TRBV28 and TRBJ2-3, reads DVKVTQSSRYLVKRTGEKVFLECVQDMDHENMFWYRQDPGLGLRLIYFSYDVKMKEKGDIPEGYSVSREKKERFSLILESASTNQTSMYLCASRIAGSTDTQYFGPGTRLTVL.

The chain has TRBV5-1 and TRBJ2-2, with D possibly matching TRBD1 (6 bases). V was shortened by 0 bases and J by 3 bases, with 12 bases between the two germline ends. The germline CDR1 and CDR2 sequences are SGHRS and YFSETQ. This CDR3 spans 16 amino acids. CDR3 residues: CASSLEGTPDTGELFF. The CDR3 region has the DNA TGCGCCAGCAGCTTGGAAGGGACACCCGACACCGGGGAGCTGTTTTTT.

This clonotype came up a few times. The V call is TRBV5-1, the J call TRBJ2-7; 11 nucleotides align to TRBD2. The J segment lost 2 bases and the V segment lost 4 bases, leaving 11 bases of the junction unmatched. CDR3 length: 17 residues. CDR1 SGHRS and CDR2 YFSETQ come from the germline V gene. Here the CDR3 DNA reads TGCGCCAGCAGCCCAACTATGACTAGCGGGGTACCCTACGAGCAGTACTTC. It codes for CASSPTMTSGVPYEQYF.

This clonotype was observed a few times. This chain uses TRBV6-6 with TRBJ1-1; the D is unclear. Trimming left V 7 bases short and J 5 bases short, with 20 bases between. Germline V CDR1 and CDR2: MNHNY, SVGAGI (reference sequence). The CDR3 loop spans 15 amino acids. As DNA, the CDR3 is TGTGCCAGCACGGAATCCGGGGATCTGGGAACTGAAGCTTTCTTT. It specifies CASTESGDLGTEAFF.

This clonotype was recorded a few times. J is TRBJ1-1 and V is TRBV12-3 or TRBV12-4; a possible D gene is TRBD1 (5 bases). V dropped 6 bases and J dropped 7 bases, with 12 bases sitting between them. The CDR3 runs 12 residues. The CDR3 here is CASSLGTFEAFF. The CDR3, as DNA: TGTGCCAGCAGCCTCGGGACCTTTGAAGCTTTCTTT.

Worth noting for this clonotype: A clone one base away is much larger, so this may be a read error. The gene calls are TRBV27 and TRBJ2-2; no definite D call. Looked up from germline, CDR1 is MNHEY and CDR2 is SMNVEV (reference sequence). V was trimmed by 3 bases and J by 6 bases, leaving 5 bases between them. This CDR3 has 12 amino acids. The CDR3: CASSFSAGELFF. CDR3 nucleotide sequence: TGTGCCAGCAGTTTTTCGGCCGGGGAGCTGTTTTTT.

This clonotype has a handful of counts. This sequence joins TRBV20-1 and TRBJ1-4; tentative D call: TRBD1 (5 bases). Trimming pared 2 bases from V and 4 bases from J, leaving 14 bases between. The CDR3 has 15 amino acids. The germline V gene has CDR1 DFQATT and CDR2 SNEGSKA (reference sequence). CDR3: CSARRPGLSNEKLFF. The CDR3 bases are TGCAGTGCTAGACGCCCGGGACTGAGTAATGAAAAACTGTTTTTT.

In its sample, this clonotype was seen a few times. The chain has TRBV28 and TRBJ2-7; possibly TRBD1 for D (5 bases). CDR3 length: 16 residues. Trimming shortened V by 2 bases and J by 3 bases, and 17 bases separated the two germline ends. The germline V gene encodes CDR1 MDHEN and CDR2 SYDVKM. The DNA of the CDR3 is TGTGCCAGCAGTTTACCCCCAGGGTCTGGGAACTACGAGCAGTACTTC. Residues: CASSLPPGSGNYEQYF.

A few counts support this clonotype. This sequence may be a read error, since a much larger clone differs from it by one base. The DNA of the CDR3 is TGCGCCAGCAACCAAGACGAAGGAAAACTGTTTTTT. The encoded protein is CASNQDEGKLFF. The chain combines TRBV4-3 with TRBJ1-4; D is unresolved. Germline V gives CDR1 LGHNA, CDR2 YSLEER. The CDR3 is 12 residues long.

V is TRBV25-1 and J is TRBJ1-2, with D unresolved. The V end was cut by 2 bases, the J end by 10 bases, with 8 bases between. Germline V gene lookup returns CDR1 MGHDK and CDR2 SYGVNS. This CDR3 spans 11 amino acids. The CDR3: CASSEGVVYTF. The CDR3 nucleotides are TGTGCCAGCAGTGAAGGGGTGGTCTACACCTTC.

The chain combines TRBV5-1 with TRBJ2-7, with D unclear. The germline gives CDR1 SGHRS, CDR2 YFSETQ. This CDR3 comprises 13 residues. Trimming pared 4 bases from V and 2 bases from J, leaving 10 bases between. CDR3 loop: CASSPRRPYEQYF. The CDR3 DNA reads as TGCGCCAGCAGCCCCCGCCGTCCCTACGAGCAGTACTTC. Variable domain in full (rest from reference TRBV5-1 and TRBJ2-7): KAGVTQTPRYLIKTRGQQVTLSCSPISGHRSVSWYQQTPGQGLQFLFEYFSETQRNKGNFPGRFSGRQFSNSRSEMNVSTLELGDSALYLCASSPRRPYEQYFGPGTRLTVT.

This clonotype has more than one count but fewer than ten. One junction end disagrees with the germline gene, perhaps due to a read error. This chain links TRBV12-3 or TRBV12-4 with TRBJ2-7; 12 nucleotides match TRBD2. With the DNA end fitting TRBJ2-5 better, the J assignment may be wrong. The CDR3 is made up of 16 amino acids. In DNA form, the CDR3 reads TGTGCCAGCAGTCTACGGACTAGCGGGAAGCAAGGGACCCAGTACTTC. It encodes CASSLRTSGKQGTQYF.

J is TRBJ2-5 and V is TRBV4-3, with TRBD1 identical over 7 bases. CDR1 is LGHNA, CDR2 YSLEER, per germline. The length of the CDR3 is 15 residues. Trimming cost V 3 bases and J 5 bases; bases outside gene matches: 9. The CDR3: CASSQQGGGRETQYF. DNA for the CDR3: TGCGCCAGCAGCCAGCAAGGGGGCGGCAGGGAGACCCAGTACTTC.

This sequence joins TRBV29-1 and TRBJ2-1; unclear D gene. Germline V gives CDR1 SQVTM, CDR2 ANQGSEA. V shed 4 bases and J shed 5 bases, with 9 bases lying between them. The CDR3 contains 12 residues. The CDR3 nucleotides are TGCAGCGTTGCCCCCTTTGACAATGAGCAGTTCTTC. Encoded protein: CSVAPFDNEQFF.

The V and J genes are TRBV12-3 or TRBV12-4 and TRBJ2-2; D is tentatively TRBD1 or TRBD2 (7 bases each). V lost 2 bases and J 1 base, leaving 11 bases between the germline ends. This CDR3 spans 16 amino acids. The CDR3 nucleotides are TGTGCCAGCAGTTTATTCAGGGGGGGGAACACCGGGGAGCTGTTTTTT. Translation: CASSLFRGGNTGELFF.

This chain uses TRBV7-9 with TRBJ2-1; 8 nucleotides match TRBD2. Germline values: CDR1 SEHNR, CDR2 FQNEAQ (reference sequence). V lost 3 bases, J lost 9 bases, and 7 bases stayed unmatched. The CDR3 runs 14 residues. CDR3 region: CASSFGLASGEQFF. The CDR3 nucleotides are TGTGCCAGCAGCTTTGGACTAGCTAGCGGTGAGCAGTTCTTC.